The following is a TCR beta chain sequence with its context. This specimen comes from a study of blood T cell repertoires in COVID-19. Assay used: immunoSEQ multiplex PCR; TCRdb lists only in-frame clones, some missing. In the table there are some 200,000 clones, 70% to 85% of which are singletons. The sequencing sample was made of peripheral blood. This TCR derives from a human donor in a cohort sampled during active COVID-19.

CDR3 sequence: CASSQREGGFGNEQFF. In DNA form, the CDR3 reads TGTGCCAGCAGCCAGAGGGAGGGAGGCTTTGGAAATGAGCAGTTCTTC. The rearrangement links TRBV7-2 to TRBJ2-1; 7 bases map to TRBD2. Trimming at V came to 5 bases and at J to 7 bases, leaving 14 bases not matched to a gene. CDR1 is SGHTA, CDR2 FQGNSA, per germline. This CDR3 has 16 residues.